This TCR beta chain is from a study of Graves' ophthalmopathy and Graves' hyperthyroidism (dated by TCRdb to about 2018). With respect to the entire study: Peripheral blood was collected before any treatment was given, at the time of initial diagnosis. Once sampling was done, hyperthyroidism patients were given methimazole at a starting dose of 30 mg daily, while ophthalmopathy patients were given high-dose intravenous methylprednisolone. A discovery set of more than 90 patients (43 ophthalmopathy, fewer than 60 stable hyperthyroidism) was enrolled to explore V-J signatures distinguishing ophthalmopathy from hyperthyroidism. In total, around 130 blood samples were TCR-sequenced: 43 ophthalmopathy, 75 hyperthyroidism and about 17 hyperthyroidism-to-ophthalmopathy patients. TCR beta repertoire signatures were used to distinguish Graves' ophthalmopathy from Graves' hyperthyroidism and to predict progression to ophthalmopathy. In more than five hyperthyroidism patients, the T-cell repertoires found in thyroid tissue were compared with those found in blood. An independent validation cohort comprised some 19 hyperthyroidism patients and some 16 patients who later progressed from hyperthyroidism to ophthalmopathy. The approximately 98 discovery patients were randomly divided into training and test sets at a 7:3 ratio. Overall results and qualifications from the work: Among expanded thyroid clonotypes with frequency above 0.001, most also showed up in blood, which suggests that blood repertoires may reflect the thyroid immune response. No statistical method was used to set the sample size in advance, and the investigators knew which group each participant was assigned to. The 13-signature model separated ophthalmopathy from stable hyperthyroidism with 85% to 90% sensitivity and just under 84% specificity in cross-validation, and 80%/75% in the test set. In validation, the model predicted ophthalmopathy progression with more than 55% sensitivity and roughly 78% specificity; roughly 11 predicted patients were CT-confirmed with GO in a median of around 6.5 months.

For repertoire sequencing, the TCR beta CDR3 regions were amplified from RNA transcripts. HTBI primers and the Qiagen OneStep RT-PCR kit were used in a first-round RT-PCR, which was followed by a second-round multiplex PCR, size selection and purification. Libraries were sequenced on an Illumina HiSeq2000 using paired-end 100 bp reads. As for the original processing: SOAPnuke was used for read processing, and reads with adapters, uncalled bases, a mean Phred below 15, or no exact constant-primer or identifier match were discarded. COPE v1.2.5 was used to merge the high-quality paired reads. Unique nucleotide sequences were defined as clonotypes and aligned to IMGT TRB V, D and J references using MiTCR v1.1. The analysis was limited to V-J combinations with a frequency above 0.0001, which together covered over 98% of repertoires. A TCR clonal expansion and chaos score per V-J combination was defined as the ratio of F50 clonal expansion to chaos observed in the TCRdist matrix. Welch's t-statistics and random forest were used to narrow the features down to more than 10 V-J combinations, which were then fed into a naive Bayes classifier. Thyroid-blood repertoire similarity was quantified with the Morisita-Horn index. TCRdb cleaned the public reads at Q25 with fastp, built clones with MiXCR and kept in-frame beta chains. Each CDR3 protein gets just one entry, which takes the most common genes and DNA from the rows behind it. The V and J calls follow TCRdb's processing rather than the paper's. The sample table shows around 15,000 distinct CDR3 sequences, and roughly 46% are seen once. About 25% of the sample is held by the ten biggest clonotypes.

Hyperthyroidism was considered stable if no progression to ophthalmopathy occurred within 18 months of follow-up. Patients with hyperthyroidism were aged 18 to 65 years, had been newly diagnosed, and had a disease duration of less than 2 months. Patients with other autoimmune diseases, uncontrolled infections, pregnancy or lactation were excluded from the study. Diagnosis was based on clinical symptoms, serum thyroxine, TRAb, thyroid ultrasound and orbital computed tomography. Ficoll-Paque density gradient centrifugation was used to isolate PBMCs from 8 to 10 ml of fresh peripheral blood. Trizol reagent was used to extract the total RNA, and its quality was then checked on an Agilent 2100 Bioanalyzer. Worth noting for this clonotype: There is no known antigen for this receptor. A much larger clone is a single base away; this may be a read error.

Ends trimmed: V by 5 bases, J by 4 bases; bases unmatched to a gene: 9. Counted from cysteine to phenylalanine, this CDR3 has 16 amino acids. The entry retains the CDR3 DNA only, 48 bases that are in frame from base 1. Sequenced: peripheral blood. The TCR comes from a woman aged 40-49 years with stable Graves' hyperthyroidism. Donor details come from another sample of the same person, matched by shared clones. This chain joins TRBV5-3 to TRBJ2-3, and TRBD2 matches 11 of the central bases. TRBV5-3 is treated as an ORF (open reading frame) with a function not yet certain. The CDR3 protein sequence reads: CARSRDGTSGADTQYF. The nucleotides read TGTGCCAGAAGTCGTGACGGGACTAGCGGCGCAGATACGCAGTATTTT.